The clone carrying this T cell receptor beta chain was detected a few times. Its specificity is unknown. TCRdb re-derived calls from the 5' RACE reads in MiXCR, one entry per CDR3 protein. The sample has approximately 110,000 distinct CDR3 sequences, less than 25% seen once. This entry belongs to a study of CD8 T cells in ankylosing spondylitis. Whole-study findings and limits: Characteristic, it appeared, of ankylosing spondylitis blood was a TCR beta motif of roughly 8 highly homologous variants. Before this, some motif variants had been reported in reactive arthritis synovial fluid and blood.

The sample consisted of synovial fluid, either unsorted or a sorted T cell fraction (not recorded which). The sequence came from a male donor with ankylosing spondylitis.

The CDR3: CASSPGTGVLQPQHF. The CDR3 DNA sequence: TGTGCCAGCAGCCCCGGGACAGGGGTACTTCAGCCCCAGCATTTT. This chain joins TRBV3-1 and TRBJ1-5, with 10 bases matching TRBD1. Looked up from germline, CDR1 is LGHDT and CDR2 is YNNKEL (reference sequence). The CDR3 runs to 15 residues. Trimming cost V 4 bases and J 6 bases; bases outside gene matches: 6.